This TCR beta chain comes out of a study of blood T cell repertoires in COVID-19. For the study at large: The origin of the acute and convalescent COVID-19 samples was the United States, Italy and Spain. PBMCs, B-cell-depleted T cells, or T cells provided the cDNA or gDNA that made up the material.

Germline assignment: CDR1 SGHTA and CDR2 FQGTGA. The germline V and J ends were trimmed by 4 bases and 2 bases, with 6 bases remaining between them. This CDR3 has 13 amino acids. With regard to this clone: Other DNA variants within this sample encode the same CDR3.

In the original processing: For nucleated cells, counts were estimated from reference gene primer amplification. Assay used: immunoSEQ multiplex PCR; TCRdb lists only in-frame clones, some missing. For V, J and clone size, that table is used; D and trimming come from the DNA. The data show about 130,000 clones, roughly 85% seen once. This sequence originates from a human donor in a cohort sampled during active COVID-19. What was sequenced was peripheral blood. The gene calls are TRBV7-3 and TRBJ1-3, with D perhaps TRBD1 (6 bases). Here the CDR3 DNA reads TGTGCCAGCAGCTCAGGGGCTGGAAACACCATATATTTT. This encodes CASSSGAGNTIYF. The complete variable domain, with remaining parts taken from reference TRBV7-3 and TRBJ1-3, reads GAGVSQTPSNKVTEKGKYVELRCDPISGHTALYWYRQSLGQGPEFLIYFQGTGAADDSGLPNDRFFAVRPEGSVSTLKIQRTERGDSAVYLCASSSGAGNTIYFGEGSWLTVV.